Each of the 20 T cell receptor beta chains below was sequenced from the same sample in a study of cytomegalovirus exposure and HLA in healthy donors. PCR was performed using 60 Vbeta and 13 Jbeta primers. Produced via immunoSEQ multiplex PCR; TCRdb's table is partial and in-frame only. This table holds fewer than 90,000 clones, almost 80% found once. Sequenced material: PBMCs. Receptors originate from a female donor in good health and CMV-seronegative.

The CDR3 loop reads CASSDGTSGYNEQFF. The DNA of the CDR3 is TGCGCCAGCAGCGACGGGACTAGCGGGTACAATGAGCAGTTCTTC. The rearrangement joins TRBV5-1 to TRBJ2-1; 12 positions match TRBD2. Germline assignment: CDR1 SGHRS and CDR2 YFSETQ. V shed 4 bases, J shed 4 bases, and the junction held 3 bases outside the gene matches. The CDR3 spans 15 residues.

The chain combines TRBV4-1 with TRBJ2-1, with TRBD2 identical over 8 bases. V shed 0 bases and J 7 bases; nucleotides not matched to a gene: 11. The CDR3 runs 17 residues. Germline assignment: CDR1 MGHRA and CDR2 YSYEKL. The CDR3: CASSQDFLVGGGNEQFF. CDR3 DNA: TGCGCCAGCAGCCAAGATTTTTTGGTCGGGGGGGGAAATGAGCAGTTCTTC.

This clone has a handful of counts. The V call is TRBV5-4, the J call TRBJ2-7; 7 bases fit TRBD2. V lost 3 bases and J lost 7; bases outside the gene matches: 13. Germline V gene data show CDR1 as SGHNT and CDR2 as YYREEE (reference sequence). This CDR3 contains 15 residues. The CDR3 here is CASSSSSGVLGEQYF. CDR3 sequence (DNA): TGTGCCAGCAGCTCATCGAGCGGGGTCCTGGGGGAGCAGTACTTC.

The gene calls are TRBV15 and TRBJ1-1; TRBD1 agrees at 8 bases. V shed 5 bases and J 0 bases; nucleotides not matched to a gene: 8. The length of the CDR3 is 16 residues. Germline CDR1 LNHNV, CDR2 YYDKDF (reference sequence). CDR3 residues: CATSLRQGILNTEAFF. CDR3 DNA sequence: TGTGCCACCAGCCTCCGACAGGGGATATTGAACACTGAAGCTTTCTTT.

This clone has just a few counts. The chain employs TRBV19 and TRBJ1-5; 8 nucleotides align to TRBD1. The CDR3 has 15 residues. Germline V gene sequence: CDR1 LNHDA, CDR2 SQIVND (reference sequence). V lost 6 bases, J lost 5 bases, and 9 bases stayed unmatched. The CDR3 loop is CASSPQGAPYQPQHF. The CDR3 nucleotides read TGTGCCAGTAGCCCCCAGGGGGCCCCTTATCAGCCCCAGCATTTT.

The V gene is TRBV5-1, the J gene TRBJ1-1; tentatively, D is TRBD1 (6 bases). Deletions cut 1 base from V and 5 bases from J, with 12 bases between. The CDR3 sequence is 14 residues long. Germline loops: CDR1 SGHRS, CDR2 YFSETQ. In nucleotides, the CDR3 is TGCGCCAGCAGCTTGAAAGGGGGTGGTACTGAAGCTTTCTTT. As protein: CASSLKGGGTEAFF.

This clone was detected a few times. The chain is built from TRBV11-2 and TRBJ1-1, with 7 bases lining up with TRBD1. The length of the CDR3 is 12 residues. Germline V CDR1 and CDR2: SGHAT, FQNNGV. V lost 2 bases, J lost 11 bases, and 5 bases stayed unmatched. The CDR3 DNA follows: TGTGCCAGCAGCTTACTGGGACAGAGGGCTTTCTTT. It yields the protein CASSLLGQRAFF. Full variable domain (outside the CDR3, taken from reference TRBV11-2 and TRBJ1-1): EAGVAQSPRYKIIEKRQSVAFWCNPISGHATLYWYQQILGQGPKLLIQFQNNGVVDDSQLPKDRFSAERLKGVDSTLKIQPAKLEDSAVYLCASSLLGQRAFFGQGTRLTVV.

The rearrangement links TRBV4-1 to TRBJ2-6; the D is unclear. V was pared by 3 bases and J by 0 bases, with 12 bases between. The CDR3 has 17 residues. The germline V gene has CDR1 MGHRA and CDR2 YSYEKL. The CDR3, as DNA: TGCGCCAGCAGCCATGCTTTTACGGGCTCTGGGGCCAACGTCCTGACTTTC. Translation: CASSHAFTGSGANVLTF.

The chain is built from TRBV15 and TRBJ1-5; perhaps TRBD1 as D (5 bases). Deletions cut 0 bases from V and 0 bases from J, with 12 bases between. Per the germline V gene, CDR1 is LNHNV and CDR2 is YYDKDF (reference sequence). The CDR3 extends over 17 amino acids. The CDR3 protein is CATSREAGPNSNQPQHF. The CDR3 DNA reads as TGTGCCACCAGCAGAGAGGCAGGGCCCAATAGCAATCAGCCCCAGCATTTT.

The J gene is TRBJ1-6, the V gene TRBV28; D is ambiguous. Germline CDR1 is MDHEN and CDR2 is SYDVKM. This CDR3 region has 15 residues. V lost 3 bases and J 5 bases, leaving 11 bases between the germline ends. CDR3 residues: CASSLARLNNSPLHF. The CDR3 nucleotides are TGTGCCAGCAGTTTGGCTAGGCTTAATAATTCACCCCTCCACTTT.

This clone was seen just once. The rearrangement links TRBV9 to TRBJ1-2; the match to TRBD1 covers 9 bases. Germline V gene data show CDR1 as SGDLS and CDR2 as YYNGEE. This CDR3 region has 14 residues. The V gene end was trimmed by 3 bases and the J gene end by 2 bases; junction bases not matched to a gene: 2. The CDR3 reads CASSAGTGNYGYTF. In DNA, the CDR3 is TGTGCCAGCAGCGCCGGGACAGGGAACTATGGCTACACCTTC.

This chain joins TRBV7-2 and TRBJ2-1; 11 positions match TRBD1. The CDR3 contains 15 residues. With V trimmed by 5 bases and J by 1 base, 1 base remained unmatched. CDR1 and CDR2 from the germline V gene are SGHTA and FQGNSA. CDR3 DNA: TGTGCCAGCAGCAGGGACAGGGGGTCCTACAATGAGCAGTTCTTC. Translated, it gives CASSRDRGSYNEQFF.

This clone has more than one count but fewer than ten. This chain joins TRBV5-1 and TRBJ1-5; weak D call: TRBD1 (6 bases). Trimming took 1 base from V and 7 from J, leaving 9 bases between them. This CDR3 contains 13 residues. Germline V gives CDR1 SGHRS, CDR2 YFSETQ. The CDR3 DNA follows: TGCGCCAGCAGCTTGCCACAGGGCCAGCCCCAGCATTTT. Translating it yields CASSLPQGQPQHF.

This chain joins TRBV7-9 and TRBJ1-2; D might be TRBD1 (6 bases). This CDR3 contains 16 residues. Germline V gene data show CDR1 as SEHNR and CDR2 as FQNEAQ (reference sequence). V was shortened by 2 bases and J by 5 bases, with 18 bases between the two germline ends. CDR3 coding DNA: TGTGCCAGCAGCTTAATCCTGGGATGGCAGGGGTATGGCTACACCTTC. Its protein product is CASSLILGWQGYGYTF.

This clone was counted a few times. The V and J genes are TRBV6-5 and TRBJ2-4, with D possibly being TRBD1 (6 bases). CDR1 is MNHEY and CDR2 is SVGAGI in the germline V gene. Trimming removed 5 bases at V and 1 base at J, with 9 bases between. This CDR3 comprises 14 residues. The CDR3, as DNA: TGTGCCAGCAGTCGCAGGGGTGCCAAAAACATTCAGTACTTC. Its protein product is CASSRRGAKNIQYF.

V is TRBV13 and J is TRBJ2-7; the D gene is possibly TRBD2 (6 bases). V was pared by 5 bases and J by 3 bases, with 26 bases between. The CDR3 spans 18 residues. Germline values: CDR1 PRHDT, CDR2 FYEKMQ (reference sequence). The CDR3 DNA follows: TGTGCCAGCAGCACCATCTTTAGCGGTAGGGATGTTAACTACGAGCAGTACTTC. This sequence encodes CASSTIFSGRDVNYEQYF. Full variable domain (outside the CDR3, taken from reference TRBV13 and TRBJ2-7): AAGVIQSPRHLIKEKRETATLKCYPIPRHDTVYWYQQGPGQDPQFLISFYEKMQSDKGSIPDRFSAQQFSDYHSELNMSSLELGDSALYFCASSTIFSGRDVNYEQYFGPGTRLTVT.

The chain links TRBV27 to TRBJ2-7; 8 nucleotides match TRBD1. CDR1 and CDR2 (germline): MNHEY, SMNVEV (reference sequence). V shed 7 bases, J shed 3 bases, and the junction held 5 bases outside the gene matches. The CDR3 spans 13 residues. The CDR3 sequence is CASTGGQDYEQYF. CDR3 DNA: TGTGCCAGCACCGGGGGACAGGACTACGAGCAGTACTTC.

This sequence joins TRBV7-8 and TRBJ1-5, with D possibly being TRBD1 (6 bases). Trimming cost V 5 bases and J 6 bases, with 26 bases left between them. In germline, CDR1 is SGHVS, CDR2 FQNEAQ. The CDR3 runs 18 residues. The CDR3 bases are TGTGCCAGCAGCCGGCTACCGAGGAGTAACAGGGTCGGTCAGCCCCAGCATTTT. This codes for CASSRLPRSNRVGQPQHF.

J is TRBJ1-3 and V is TRBV10-3; 8 bases align to TRBD1. Germline CDR1 ENHRY, CDR2 SYGVKD. Trimming took 4 bases from V and 4 from J; bases not matched to a gene: 3. This CDR3 is built from 14 residues. CDR3 bases: TGTGCCATCAGTGGGACAGGGAACGGAAACACCATATATTTT. Its protein is CAISGTGNGNTIYF.

V usage is TRBV6-6 and J usage is TRBJ1-5, with D uncertain. Trimming took off 8 bases at V and 9 bases at J, with 14 bases between the two ends. The germline CDR1 and CDR2 sequences are MNHNY and SVGAGI (reference sequence). The length of the CDR3 is 12 residues. For the CDR3, the DNA is TGTGCCAGCGTTCTGCAGGAGGGGCCCCAGCATTTT. It codes for CASVLQEGPQHF.